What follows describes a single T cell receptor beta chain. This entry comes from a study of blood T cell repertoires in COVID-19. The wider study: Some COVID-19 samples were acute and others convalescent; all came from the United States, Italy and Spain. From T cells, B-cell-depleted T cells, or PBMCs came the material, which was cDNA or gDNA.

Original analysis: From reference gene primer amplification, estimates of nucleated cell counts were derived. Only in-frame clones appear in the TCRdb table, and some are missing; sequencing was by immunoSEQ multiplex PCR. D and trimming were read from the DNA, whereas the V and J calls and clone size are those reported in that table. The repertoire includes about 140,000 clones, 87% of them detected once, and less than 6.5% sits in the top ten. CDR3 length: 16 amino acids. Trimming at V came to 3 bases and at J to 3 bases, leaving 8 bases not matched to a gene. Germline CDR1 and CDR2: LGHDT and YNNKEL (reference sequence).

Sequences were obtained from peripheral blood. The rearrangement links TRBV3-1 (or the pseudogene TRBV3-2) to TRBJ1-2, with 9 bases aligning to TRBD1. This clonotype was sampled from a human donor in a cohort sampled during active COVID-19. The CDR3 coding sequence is TGTGCCAGCAGCCACCTCCTCGGGACAGGGTACTATGGCTACACCTTC. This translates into CASSHLLGTGYYGYTF.